The 19 T cell receptor beta chains presented below share a single source sample, sequenced in a study of identical twins. TCRdb redid the calling of the 5' RACE reads with MiXCR, one entry per CDR3 protein. Of 690,000 or so distinct CDR3 sequences listed, 6% to 6.5% are singletons. The sequencing sample was made of naive T cells sorted from blood. The receptors were gathered from a man in his late teens or twenties in good health.

The chain uses TRBV20-1 and TRBJ2-7; TRBD2 aligns across 15 bases. The CDR3 covers 14 residues. The germline CDR1 and CDR2 sequences are DFQATT and SNEGSKA (reference sequence). V lost 6 bases, J lost 3 bases, and 3 bases stayed unmatched. CDR3 protein: CSAGTSGGNYEQYF. Here the CDR3 DNA reads TGCAGTGCCGGGACTAGCGGGGGGAACTACGAGCAGTACTTC.

This clonotype has a handful of counts. The chain employs TRBV12-3 or TRBV12-4 and TRBJ1-6; a possible D gene is TRBD1 (6 bases). V lost 5 bases to trimming and J lost 7 bases, with 15 bases between them. The CDR3 covers 15 residues. This CDR3 is CASSVQDRRNSPLHF. In DNA form, the CDR3 reads TGTGCCAGCAGTGTACAGGACAGAAGGAATTCACCCCTCCACTTT.

This chain links TRBV5-1 with TRBJ2-1, with 9 bases aligning to TRBD2. The trim removed 4 bases at V and 8 bases at J, leaving 13 bases unmatched. Germline values: CDR1 SGHRS, CDR2 YFSETQ. CDR3 length: 16 residues. CDR3 loop: CASSVPSGTSSDEQFF. The CDR3 nucleotides read TGCGCCAGCAGCGTACCCTCCGGGACTAGCTCCGATGAGCAGTTCTTC.

The V call is TRBV7-6, the J call TRBJ2-1; D assignment may be TRBD1 or TRBD2 (6 bases each). This CDR3 comprises 14 residues. CDR1 and CDR2 from the germline V gene are SGHVS and FNYEAQ. Trimming took off 5 bases at V and 7 bases at J, with 15 bases between the two ends. This CDR3 is CASSGRGLSNEQFF. The CDR3 coding sequence is TGTGCCAGCAGCGGCCGGGGGCTGTCGAATGAGCAGTTCTTC.

There are many counts of this clonotype. The rearrangement joins TRBV20-1 to TRBJ2-1, with 7 bases matching TRBD2. The CDR3 is 13 amino acids. In germline, CDR1 is DFQATT, CDR2 SNEGSKA (reference sequence). V was pared by 4 bases and J by 0 bases, with 0 bases of the junction left unmatched. DNA for the CDR3: TGCAGTGCTACGGGGGGCTCCTACAATGAGCAGTTCTTC. It translates to CSATGGSYNEQFF.

This clonotype was seen at least ten times. The chain carries TRBV25-1 and TRBJ1-1; no definite D call. CDR3 size: 16 residues. The V gene's germline CDR1 is MGHDK and CDR2 SYGVNS. V lost 1 base to trimming and J lost 4 bases, with 16 bases between them. The CDR3: CASSELLVRRATEAFF. The CDR3 region has the DNA TGTGCCAGCAGTGAATTATTAGTACGGCGGGCCACTGAAGCTTTCTTT.

This clonotype was seen many times. The chain is built from TRBV12-3 or TRBV12-4 and TRBJ2-2; 12 bases align to TRBD2. The V gene end was trimmed by 7 bases and the J gene end by 5 bases; junction bases not matched to a gene: 5. This CDR3 has 15 amino acids. Here the CDR3 reads CASTVGLAGTGELFF. Written as DNA, the CDR3 is TGTGCCAGCACCGTCGGACTAGCGGGAACCGGGGAGCTGTTTTTT.

The genes are TRBV15 and TRBJ1-2, with D unclear. Germline values: CDR1 LNHNV, CDR2 YYDKDF (reference sequence). The CDR3 totals 14 residues. V lost 6 bases and J 4 bases, leaving 15 bases between the germline ends. The CDR3 nucleotides read TGTGCCACCAGAGAATCGGGGTCGCCCTATGGCTACACCTTC. This sequence encodes CATRESGSPYGYTF.

In its sample, this clonotype was seen many times. The chain combines TRBV7-9 with TRBJ2-1; TRBD1 agrees at 9 bases. Trimming removed 5 bases from V and 4 bases from J; junction bases left unmatched: 6. Germline V gene sequence: CDR1 SEHNR, CDR2 FQNEAQ (reference sequence). The CDR3 is made up of 15 amino acids. The chain's CDR3 is CASSRDRGGYNEQFF. Here the CDR3 DNA reads TGTGCCAGCAGCCGCGACAGGGGGGGATACAATGAGCAGTTCTTC.

This chain links TRBV12-3 or TRBV12-4 with TRBJ2-6; D remains unclear. CDR3 length equals 15 residues. Trimming took off 3 bases at V and 2 bases at J, with 8 bases between the two ends. Here the CDR3 DNA reads TGTGCCAGCAGTTTCTTCAGGACTGGGGCCAACGTCCTGACTTTC. This gives the protein CASSFFRTGANVLTF.

This clonotype was counted between two and nine times. The chain carries TRBV27 and TRBJ2-7; D uncertain. This CDR3 spans 14 amino acids. V was cut by 2 bases and J by 3 bases, with 11 bases left in between. CDR1 is MNHEY, CDR2 SMNVEV, per germline (reference sequence). CDR3 nucleotides: TGTGCCAGCAGTTTACAACAGACAAACTACGAGCAGTACTTC. Residues: CASSLQQTNYEQYF.

This clonotype showed up many times. The J gene is TRBJ1-1, the V gene TRBV20-1; D is possibly TRBD1 (5 bases). The germline CDR1 and CDR2 sequences are DFQATT and SNEGSKA (reference sequence). Trimming took 6 bases from V and 4 from J, leaving 15 bases between them. The length of the CDR3 is 13 residues. CDR3 coding DNA: TGCAGTGCAACCAAGGGGTTGAGCACTGAAGCTTTCTTT. It yields the protein CSATKGLSTEAFF.

This clonotype was seen repeatedly, ten times or more. The genes are TRBV10-3 and TRBJ2-7; 9 bases match TRBD1. The CDR3 is made up of 14 amino acids. Trimming at V came to 3 bases and at J to 5 bases, leaving 5 bases not matched to a gene. Germline assignment: CDR1 ENHRY and CDR2 SYGVKD. The CDR3 DNA reads as TGTGCCATCAGTGAAGGGACAGGGAACCACGAGCAGTACGTC. Protein sequence: CAISEGTGNHEQYV.

This clonotype was seen a few times. The chain links TRBV6-6 to TRBJ2-5; D possibly corresponds to TRBD2 (5 bases). The V end was cut by 8 bases, the J end by 2 bases, with 12 bases between. Germline V gives CDR1 MNHNY, CDR2 SVGAGI (reference sequence). The CDR3 has 13 residues. This CDR3 is CASLRGLQETQYF. DNA for the CDR3: TGTGCCAGCCTCCGGGGTCTACAAGAGACCCAGTACTTC.

The V gene is TRBV24-1, the J gene TRBJ2-2; 10 nucleotides match TRBD2. Unmatched junction bases numbered 5, after V lost 0 bases and J lost 5 bases. The CDR3 is made up of 17 amino acids. Germline V gene lookup returns CDR1 KGHDR and CDR2 SFDVKD. Here the CDR3 DNA reads TGTGCCACCAGTGATTTGACTAGCGGGAAGCTTACCGGGGAGCTGTTTTTT. This sequence encodes CATSDLTSGKLTGELFF.

This clonotype was detected many times. The chain carries TRBV12-3 or TRBV12-4 and TRBJ1-5, with D uncertain. Trimming removed 4 bases at V and 3 bases at J, with 16 bases between. This CDR3 is 16 amino acids long. CDR3 nucleotides: TGTGCCAGCAGTTCATCCGCGGAGTCGACCAATCAGCCCCAGCATTTT. Protein sequence: CASSSSAESTNQPQHF.

The chain combines TRBV20-1 with TRBJ2-7, with 8 bases identical to TRBD2. The germline V gene has CDR1 DFQATT and CDR2 SNEGSKA (reference sequence). V shed 0 bases and J 3 bases; nucleotides not matched to a gene: 13. The CDR3 consists of 17 residues. The CDR3 spells CSARDLGVRAGGYEQYF. DNA of the CDR3: TGCAGTGCTAGAGATTTGGGTGTGAGGGCGGGAGGCTACGAGCAGTACTTC.

This clonotype occurred many times. This chain joins TRBV11-2 and TRBJ2-1, with unresolved D. Germline CDR1 SGHAT, CDR2 FQNNGV. The V and J ends lost 1 base and 8 bases respectively, with 6 bases between them. The CDR3 covers 12 residues. As DNA, the CDR3 is TGTGCCAGCAGCTTAGTCACCGATGAGCAGTTCTTC. It encodes CASSLVTDEQFF.

This clonotype was seen at least ten times. The chain links TRBV28 to TRBJ2-1; no reliable D call. V was cut by 2 bases and J by 0 bases, with 14 bases left in between. In germline, CDR1 is MDHEN, CDR2 SYDVKM. This CDR3 comprises 17 residues. The CDR3 spells CASSLKVWYNSYNEQFF. The DNA of the CDR3 is TGTGCCAGCAGTTTAAAAGTTTGGTATAACTCCTACAATGAGCAGTTCTTC.